What follows describes a single TCR beta chain. The target antigen is unknown. The CDR3 is 15 amino acids. The naive CD8 subset, CD45RO-negative cells positively selected for CCR7, excluded terminally differentiated effector memory CD45RA+ cells. Each of the donors was a healthy adult who was HIV-negative and had not had a recent acute infection or vaccination. The data were obtained in a study of shared clonotypes between healthy human individuals. The overall study: Each donor's CD8 memory used one plate, CD8 naive two, each CD4 subset three. Findings and limits, study-wide: Larger estimated richness was generally recorded for naive subsets relative to memory subsets.

The authors' processing: ImmunoSEQ output lacked quality scores and full-length reads, limiting matched filtering. Repertoires were generated with immunoSEQ multiplex PCR, while TCRdb's copy carries only in-frame clones and drops some. V and J calls and clone size are as listed in that table; D and trimming were resolved from the DNA. This table has over 2,000,000 clones, about 94% appearing once. This receptor was taken from a man between 18 and 29 years old in good health. Some clones in this sample may be carry-over from other donors' samples. Sequenced material: naive CD8+ T cells from PBMCs. The chain joins TRBV21-1 to TRBJ2-2. TRBV21-1 is assigned pseudogene status. The CDR3 sequence: CASTLPGPSTGELFF. In nucleotides, the CDR3 is TGTGCCAGCACCCTACCGGGGCCCTCCACCGGGGAGCTGTTTTTT.